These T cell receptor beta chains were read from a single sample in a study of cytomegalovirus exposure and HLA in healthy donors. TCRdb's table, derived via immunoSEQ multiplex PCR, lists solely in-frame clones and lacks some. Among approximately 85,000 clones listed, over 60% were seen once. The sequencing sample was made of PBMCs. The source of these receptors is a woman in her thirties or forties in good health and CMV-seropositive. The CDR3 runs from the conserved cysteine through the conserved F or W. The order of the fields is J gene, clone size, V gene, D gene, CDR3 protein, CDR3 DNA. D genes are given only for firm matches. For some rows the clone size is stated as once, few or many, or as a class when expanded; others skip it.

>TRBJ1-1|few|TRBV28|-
CASSAGGTEAFF
TGTGCCAGCAGTGCAGGAGGGACTGAAGCTTTCTTT
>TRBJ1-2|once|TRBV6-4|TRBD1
CASSERTGWGYGYTF
TGTGCCAGCAGTGAAAGGACAGGGTGGGGCTATGGCTACACCTTC
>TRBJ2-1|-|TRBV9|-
CASSVGVGNEQFF
TGTGCCAGCAGCGTAGGCGTTGGTAATGAGCAGTTCTTC
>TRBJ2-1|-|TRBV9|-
CATQSPQGRCSVLIRYGEQFF
TGTGCCACCCAATCTCCCCAAGGTCGTTGTTCGGTCTTAATCAGGTACGGAGAGCAGTTCTTC
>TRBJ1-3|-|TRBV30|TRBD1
CAWKGQNSGNTIYF
TGTGCCTGGAAGGGACAGAATTCTGGAAACACCATATATTTT
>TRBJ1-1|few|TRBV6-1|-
CASSVRPGENTEAFF
TGTGCCAGCAGTGTGCGGCCGGGTGAGAACACTGAAGCTTTCTTT
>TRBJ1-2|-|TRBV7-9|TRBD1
CASSLGDRLDGYTF
TGTGCCAGCAGCTTAGGGGACAGGCTCGATGGCTACACCTTC
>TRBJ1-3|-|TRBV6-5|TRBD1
CASKGAGGNTIYF
TGTGCCAGCAAGGGGGCAGGAGGAAACACCATATATTTT
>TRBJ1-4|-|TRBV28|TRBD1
CASSMTGRGEKLFF
TGTGCCAGCAGTATGACAGGGAGAGGCGAAAAACTGTTTTTT
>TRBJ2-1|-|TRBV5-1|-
CASTRDSSYNEQFF
TGCGCCAGCACCCGGGATAGCTCCTACAATGAGCAGTTCTTC
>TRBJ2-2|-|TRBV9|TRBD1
CASSARTGGTGELFF
TGTGCCAGCAGCGCAAGGACAGGGGGCACCGGGGAGCTGTTTTTT
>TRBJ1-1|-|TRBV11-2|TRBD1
CASSLGAGGLAEAFF
TGTGCCAGCAGCTTAGGGGCAGGGGGTTTGGCTGAAGCTTTCTTT
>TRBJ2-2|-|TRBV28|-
CASSLPWGGVEPGELFF
TGTGCCAGCAGTTTACCCTGGGGGGGCGTCGAACCCGGGGAGCTGTTTTTT
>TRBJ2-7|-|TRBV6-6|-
CASSYSRVWYEQYF
TGTGCCAGCAGTTACTCTCGGGTTTGGTACGAGCAGTACTTC
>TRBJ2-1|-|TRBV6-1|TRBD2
CASYSGGYNEQFF
TGTGCCAGCTATAGCGGGGGTTACAATGAGCAGTTCTTC
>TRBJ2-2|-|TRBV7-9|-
CACPQGSKANTGELFF
TGTGCCTGTCCCCAGGGGAGTAAGGCGAACACCGGGGAGCTGTTTTTT
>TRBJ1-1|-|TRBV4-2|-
CASSAQGANTEAFF
TGTGCCAGCAGCGCACAGGGCGCTAACACTGAAGCTTTCTTT
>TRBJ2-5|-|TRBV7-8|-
CASSEGETKTQYF
TGTGCCAGCAGCGAGGGGGAGACGAAGACCCAGTACTTC
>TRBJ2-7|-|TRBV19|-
CASSTQGGYEQYF
TGTGCCAGTAGTACTCAGGGGGGCTACGAGCAGTACTTC
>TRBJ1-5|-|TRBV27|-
CASSLIIGQPQHF
TGTGCCAGCAGCCTTATAATCGGTCAGCCCCAGCATTTT
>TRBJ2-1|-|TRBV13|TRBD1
CASSLAKQGAYYNEQFF
TGTGCCAGCAGCTTAGCCAAACAGGGGGCGTATTACAATGAGCAGTTCTTC
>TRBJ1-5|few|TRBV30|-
CAWSSQGNQPQHF
TGTGCCTGGAGCTCCCAGGGGAACCAGCCCCAGCATTTT
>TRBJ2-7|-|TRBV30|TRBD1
CAWSGDRAVYEQYF
TGTGCCTGGAGCGGGGACAGGGCGGTTTACGAGCAGTACTTC
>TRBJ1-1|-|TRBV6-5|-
CASSYDSQNTEAFF
TGTGCCAGCAGTTACGACAGCCAGAACACTGAAGCTTTCTTT
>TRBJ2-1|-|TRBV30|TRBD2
CAWSVATGTSGRISYNEQFF
TGTGCCTGGAGTGTCGCCACGGGGACTAGCGGGAGGATCTCCTACAATGAGCAGTTCTTC
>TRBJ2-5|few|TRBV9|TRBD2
CASSVAAGGYQETQYF
TGTGCCAGCAGCGTAGCCGCGGGGGGGTACCAAGAGACCCAGTACTTC
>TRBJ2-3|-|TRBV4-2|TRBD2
CASSQEGLAGITDTQYF
TGTGCCAGCAGCCAAGAGGGACTAGCGGGGATCACAGATACGCAGTATTTT
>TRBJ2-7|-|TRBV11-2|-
CASRPPAGFGSYEQYF
TGTGCCAGCAGACCCCCGGCAGGGTTTGGTTCCTACGAGCAGTACTTC
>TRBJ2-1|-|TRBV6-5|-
CATTPGRAVNEQFF
TGTGCCACCACCCCGGGCAGGGCTGTCAATGAGCAGTTCTTC
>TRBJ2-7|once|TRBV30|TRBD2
CAWKLAGGGYEQYF
TGTGCCTGGAAGCTAGCGGGAGGAGGGTACGAGCAGTACTTC
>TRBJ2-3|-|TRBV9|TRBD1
CASSVGTGEDTQYF
TGTGCCAGCAGCGTAGGGACAGGGGAAGATACGCAGTATTTT
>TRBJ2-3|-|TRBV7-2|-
CASSLTLNTQYF
TGTGCCAGCAGCTTAACTTTGAATACGCAGTATTTT
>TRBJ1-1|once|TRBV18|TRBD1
CASSLWDRGVNTEAFF
TGTGCCAGCTCACTTTGGGACAGGGGGGTGAACACTGAAGCTTTCTTT
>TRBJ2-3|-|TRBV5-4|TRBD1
CASSPRDRSTDTQYF
TGTGCCAGCAGCCCAAGGGACAGAAGCACAGATACGCAGTATTTT
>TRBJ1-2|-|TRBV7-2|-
CASSLRVDAGQHYYGYTF
TGTGCCAGCAGCTTAAGGGTCGACGCGGGGCAGCACTACTATGGCTACACCTTC
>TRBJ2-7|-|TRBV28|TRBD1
CASSPMGQGVYEQYF
TGTGCCAGCAGTCCCATGGGACAGGGGGTCTACGAGCAGTACTTC
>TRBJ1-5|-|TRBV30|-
CAWSSLLEGNQPQHF
TGTGCCTGGAGCTCCCTTCTGGAGGGCAATCAGCCCCAGCATTTT
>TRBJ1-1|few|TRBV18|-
CASSPAGNTEAFF
TGTGCCAGCTCACCAGCAGGGAACACTGAAGCTTTCTTT
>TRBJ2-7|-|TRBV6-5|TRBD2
CASSLGPGRSYEQYF
TGTGCCAGCAGCCTGGGACCCGGGAGGTCCTACGAGCAGTACTTC
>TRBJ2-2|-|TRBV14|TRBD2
CASSRNVMGLSTGELFF
TGTGCCAGCAGCCGAAATGTAATGGGACTAAGCACCGGGGAGCTGTTTTTT
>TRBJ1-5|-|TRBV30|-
CAWSHRQAHQPQHF
TGTGCCTGGAGTCACCGCCAGGCCCATCAGCCCCAGCATTTT
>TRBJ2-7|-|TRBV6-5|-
CASSSIGEQYF
TGTGCCAGCAGTTCCATCGGGGAGCAGTACTTC